This T cell receptor (beta chain) stems from a study of blood T cell repertoires in COVID-19 (dated by TCRdb to the early 2020s). Concerning the study at large: The collaborator samples originated in the United States, Italy and Spain and spanned the acute and convalescent phases of COVID-19. The material from the prospective study consisted of cDNA or gDNA derived from T cells, B-cell-depleted T cells, or PBMCs. The dataset comprised deeply sampled blood TCRbeta repertoires from subjects exposed to, actively infected with, or recovered from COVID-19. The repertoires were released in a freely available public database meant as a resource for research on the immune response to SARS-CoV-2. The samples were drawn from the first 160 participants of the ongoing ImmuneRACE study and from over a thousand subjects provided by 6 global collaborators. Nearly every sample came with metadata listing a de-identified subject ID, COVID-19 status, age in years and sex. Where available, HLA class I and class II types were taken from metadata supplied by the sample provider and were not determined by assay-based typing. Overall results and qualifications from the work: How much clinical and demographic metadata was included differed by source and by participant, and the metadata was provided uncurated.

The CDR3 goes from the cysteine to the phenylalanine over 16 residues. CDR3 DNA is the only sequence kept; it has 48 bases, read in frame from the first base. After removal of 0 bases from V and 4 bases from J, the junction retains 5 bases not matched to a gene. From a lookup of the germline V gene (reference sequence), CDR1 and CDR2 are LGHDT and YNNKEL. In regard to this clone: Its antigen is currently not known. No base-level quality is on record; no much larger clone is a single base apart.

TCRbeta CDR3 regions were amplified from genomic DNA using the immunoSEQ Assay, a bias-controlled multiplex PCR. For the original study's pipeline: Within the assay, amplification of reference gene primers was used to estimate how many nucleated cells each sample contained. To quantify the absolute abundance of each unique TCRbeta CDR3 rearrangement, sequence reads were collapsed and filtered. Productive Simpson clonality was computed per sample as the square root of Simpson's diversity index over productive rearrangements. Entries here come from immuneACCESS through TCRdb and include only in-frame sequences with V and J called. Some clones fail to appear in such tables; in the studies checked, an unresolved V gene covers under half of the shortfall, and the cause of the remainder is unknown. V, J and clone size reflect that table, while D and trimming were determined from the DNA. In all, the sample holds under 65,000 clones, and more than 85% of those were seen once. Roughly 5.3% of the sample comes from the top ten.

Whole blood was collected in K2EDTA tubes by collaborating institutions according to the institutions' own protocols. For TCRbeta analysis, collaborators shipped samples in one of three forms: frozen whole blood, isolated PBMCs, or DNA extracted from either of those sample types. The receptor was isolated from a man at least 80 years old in a cohort sampled during active COVID-19. Source material: peripheral blood. In this chain, TRBV3-1 (or the pseudogene TRBV3-2) is recombined with TRBJ2-5; 10 nucleotides in the junction match TRBD2. The CDR3 loop reads CASSQDGRTSGETQYF. The sequenced DNA is TGTGCCAGCAGCCAAGATGGCAGGACTAGCGGAGAGACCCAGTACTTC.